The rows below give T cell receptor beta chains drawn from one sample of a study of shared clonotypes between healthy human individuals. The repertoire was sequenced with immunoSEQ multiplex PCR; TCRdb's copy has only in-frame clones and lacks some. The sample lists about 1.1 million clones; about 80% were seen once. The source material was memory CD4+ T cells from PBMCs. These TCRs come from a man aged 18 to 30 in good health. Some clones in this sample may be carry-over from other donors' samples. The CDR3 runs from the conserved cysteine through the conserved F or W. Fields, in order: D gene, clone size, V gene, J gene, CDR3 DNA, CDR3 protein. D genes are given only for firm matches. Rows may omit the clone size; those that give it use once, few, many or a size class.

D: NA; size: few; V: TRBV2; J: TRBJ2-7; DNA: TGTGCCAGCACCGGAGGACAACGAAATACCTACGAGCAGTACTTC; CDR3: CASTGGQRNTYEQYF
D: TRBD2; size: many; V: TRBV9; J: TRBJ2-1; DNA: TGTGCCAGCAGCCTGAGGGAGCGGGAATTCTCCTACAATGAGCAGTTCTTC; CDR3: CASSLREREFSYNEQFF
D: NA; size: NA; V: TRBV7-3; J: TRBJ2-3; DNA: TGTGCCAGCAGCCCGACAGGACAACGCACAGATACGCAGTATTTT; CDR3: CASSPTGQRTDTQYF
D: NA; size: NA; V: TRBV6-1; J: TRBJ2-2; DNA: TGTGCCAGCAGTGATAAGCGGACCACCGGGGAGCTGTTTTTT; CDR3: CASSDKRTTGELFF
D: TRBD1; size: NA; V: TRBV28; J: TRBJ2-7; DNA: TGTGCCAGCAGTGCTTGGACAGGGGAATCCTACGAGCAGTACTTC; CDR3: CASSAWTGESYEQYF
D: NA; size: NA; V: TRBV7-9; J: TRBJ2-5; DNA: TGTGCCAGCAGCCTACGACGGGAAGAGACCCAGTACTTC; CDR3: CASSLRREETQYF
D: TRBD1; size: many; V: TRBV7-2; J: TRBJ1-4; DNA: TGTGCCAGCAGCGCGGGACAGCCTAATGAAAAACTGTTTTTT; CDR3: CASSAGQPNEKLFF
D: NA; size: NA; V: TRBV30; J: TRBJ2-3; DNA: TGTGCCTGGTCGAAGGGGGTCACAGATACGCAGTATTTT; CDR3: CAWSKGVTDTQYF
D: NA; size: NA; V: TRBV18; J: TRBJ2-4; DNA: TGTGCCAGCTCACCACTACCCTACAGGGAGGCCAAAAACATTCAGTACTTC; CDR3: CASSPLPYREAKNIQYF
D: NA; size: NA; V: TRBV7-2; J: TRBJ2-1; DNA: TGTGCCAGCAGTCTCCAGATCTCCTACAATGAGCAGTTCTTC; CDR3: CASSLQISYNEQFF
D: NA; size: NA; V: TRBV6-1; J: TRBJ1-5; DNA: TGTGCCAGCAGTACACAGGGAGGACGCAATCAGCCCCAGCATTTT; CDR3: CASSTQGGRNQPQHF
D: TRBD2; size: NA; V: TRBV2; J: TRBJ2-7; DNA: TGTGCCAGCAGAATGAGCGGGAGCTTGGGGGAGCAGTACTTC; CDR3: CASRMSGSLGEQYF
D: NA; size: NA; V: TRBV28; J: TRBJ1-4; DNA: TGTGCCAGCCGGACGCAGGGAACGGCGGAAAAACTGTTTTTT; CDR3: CASRTQGTAEKLFF
D: TRBD1; size: NA; V: TRBV7-2; J: TRBJ1-2; DNA: TGTGCCAGCAGCCCTAGAACAGGGGATGGCTACACCTTC; CDR3: CASSPRTGDGYTF
D: NA; size: NA; V: TRBV27; J: TRBJ1-2; DNA: TGTGCCAGCAGTCTTGTGGGTGGCTATGGCTACACCTTC; CDR3: CASSLVGGYGYTF
D: NA; size: NA; V: TRBV2; J: TRBJ2-5; DNA: TGTGCCAGCTCTCAGCTCAATATCCAAGAGACCCAGTACTTC; CDR3: CASSQLNIQETQYF
D: NA; size: NA; V: TRBV10-3; J: TRBJ1-1; DNA: TGTGCCATCAGTGAGTCTGCGGGTGAAGCTTTCTTT; CDR3: CAISESAGEAFF
D: NA; size: NA; V: TRBV6-5; J: TRBJ2-6; DNA: TGTGCCAGCACCTTCTCTGGGGCCAACGTCCTGACTTTC; CDR3: CASTFSGANVLTF
D: NA; size: NA; V: TRBV10-3; J: TRBJ1-1; DNA: TGTGCCATCAAACAACCGAACACTGAAGCTTTCTTT; CDR3: CAIKQPNTEAFF
D: TRBD2; size: once; V: TRBV6-5; J: TRBJ2-1; DNA: TGTGCCAGCAGCTACCGGACTAGCTTGTACAATGAGCAGTTCTTC; CDR3: CASSYRTSLYNEQFF
D: TRBD1; size: NA; V: TRBV18; J: TRBJ2-6; DNA: TGTGCCAGCTCACCAGGGACAGGTGTAGTATCGGCCAACGTCCTGACTTTC; CDR3: CASSPGTGVVSANVLTF
D: NA; size: NA; V: TRBV5-1; J: TRBJ2-5; DNA: TGCGCCAGCAGCTTGTCTGGGAAGCGAGAGACCCAGTACTTC; CDR3: CASSLSGKRETQYF
D: NA; size: NA; V: TRBV10-3; J: TRBJ1-2; DNA: TGTGCCATCATGTCGCCCTCCTCTTATGGCTACACCTTC; CDR3: CAIMSPSSYGYTF
D: NA; size: NA; V: TRBV5-1; J: TRBJ2-7; DNA: TGCGCCAGCAGCTTTTCAGGCGGCCAGCCGTCCTACGAGCAGTACTTC; CDR3: CASSFSGGQPSYEQYF
D: NA; size: NA; V: TRBV9; J: TRBJ2-2; DNA: TGTGCCAGCAGCCCCCGGGCCCCTACTGCCGGGGAGCTGTTTTTT; CDR3: CASSPRAPTAGELFF
D: TRBD1; size: once; V: TRBV5-4; J: TRBJ1-2; DNA: TGTGCCAGCAGCTTGTACAGGGGTTATGGCTACACCTTC; CDR3: CASSLYRGYGYTF
D: NA; size: NA; V: TRBV11-2; J: TRBJ2-7; DNA: TGTGCCAGCCGGGTTAACCGATACGAGCAGTACTTC; CDR3: CASRVNRYEQYF
D: NA; size: NA; V: TRBV5-1; J: TRBJ2-1; DNA: TGCGCCAGCAGCTTGGAACCAGCCCCCTACAATGAGCAGTTCTTC; CDR3: CASSLEPAPYNEQFF
D: TRBD2; size: many; V: TRBV6-5; J: TRBJ2-7; DNA: TGTGCCAGCGGGCCCACTAGCGGCAGTAGGATTAGGTACTTC; CDR3: CASGPTSGSRIRYF
D: NA; size: NA; V: TRBV5-1; J: TRBJ1-4; DNA: TGCGCCAGCAGCTTGGGAACGGACACCTTTAATGAAAAACTGTTTTTT; CDR3: CASSLGTDTFNEKLFF
D: NA; size: NA; V: TRBV28; J: TRBJ2-7; DNA: TGTGCCAGCAGCCGAGGGGGACTACAGGGTTACGAGCAGTACTTC; CDR3: CASSRGGLQGYEQYF
D: TRBD2; size: NA; V: TRBV7-3; J: TRBJ2-1; DNA: TGTGCCAGCAGCTTCGTCGGGGGAGGGTACAATGAGCAGTTCTTC; CDR3: CASSFVGGGYNEQFF
D: TRBD1; size: NA; V: TRBV6-5; J: TRBJ1-4; DNA: TGTGCCAGCAGTTACTCGCGGGACAGGACAGAAAAACTGTTTTTT; CDR3: CASSYSRDRTEKLFF
D: NA; size: many; V: TRBV10-3; J: TRBJ2-2; DNA: TGTGCCATCAGTGACGCAAAGGGTTCCGGGGAGCTGTTTTTT; CDR3: CAISDAKGSGELFF
D: TRBD1; size: NA; V: TRBV4-2; J: TRBJ2-2; DNA: TGTGCCAGCAGCCACGGAACCGGGACAGGGGCCACCGGGGAGCTGTTTTTT; CDR3: CASSHGTGTGATGELFF
D: NA; size: NA; V: TRBV5-4; J: TRBJ2-5; DNA: TGTGCCAGCAGCTCATACACCCCGGGACGCCAAGAGACCCAGTACTTC; CDR3: CASSSYTPGRQETQYF
D: TRBD2; size: NA; V: TRBV6-5; J: TRBJ2-1; DNA: TGTGCCAGCAGTTATCGGACTAGCGCCTACAATGAGCAGTTCTTC; CDR3: CASSYRTSAYNEQFF
D: NA; size: NA; V: TRBV7-8; J: TRBJ2-1; DNA: TGTGCCAGCAGCCCCCGGGGTAGCGGGCAAGGGGGGAATGAGCAGTTCTTC; CDR3: CASSPRGSGQGGNEQFF
D: NA; size: NA; V: TRBV6-5; J: TRBJ2-4; DNA: TGTGCCAGCAGTCCCGGGACTCCCGGGTACATTCAGTACTTC; CDR3: CASSPGTPGYIQYF
D: NA; size: NA; V: TRBV5-8; J: TRBJ1-3; DNA: TGTGCCAGCAGCTTGCCAGGGCTGGGAGGGGACACCATATATTTT; CDR3: CASSLPGLGGDTIYF
D: TRBD1; size: NA; V: TRBV15; J: TRBJ2-5; DNA: TGTGCCACCAGCAGAGCATCTGTTTTCATGGGAGACAGGGATGAGACCCAGTACTTC; CDR3: CATSRASVFMGDRDETQYF
D: NA; size: NA; V: TRBV28; J: TRBJ1-3; DNA: TGTGCCAGCAGCCTCGACAATCTACGGGCCACCATATATTTT; CDR3: CASSLDNLRATIYF
D: TRBD1; size: NA; V: TRBV7-6; J: TRBJ1-1; DNA: TGTGCCAGCAGCTGGGGACAGGGTGTCACGAACACTGAAGCTTTCTTT; CDR3: CASSWGQGVTNTEAFF
D: NA; size: NA; V: TRBV11-2; J: TRBJ2-7; DNA: TGTGCCAGCAGCTTGGTAGGGGACGAGCAGTACTTC; CDR3: CASSLVGDEQYF
D: NA; size: NA; V: TRBV7-8; J: TRBJ2-3; DNA: TGTGCCAGCAGCTTAACGTGGCAGGGCACAGATACGCAGTATTTT; CDR3: CASSLTWQGTDTQYF
D: NA; size: NA; V: TRBV4-1; J: TRBJ2-7; DNA: TGCGCCAGCAGCCAAGATTTGGCAGGAAGCTACGAGCAGTACTTC; CDR3: CASSQDLAGSYEQYF
D: NA; size: NA; V: TRBV9; J: TRBJ2-2; DNA: TGTGCCAGCAGCGTAGTCGCAGGGGTTGTCGGGGAGCTGTTTTTT; CDR3: CASSVVAGVVGELFF
D: NA; size: NA; V: TRBV18; J: TRBJ2-7; DNA: TGTGCCAGCTCACCACAAGGGGACCCCTGGTACGAGCAGTACTTC; CDR3: CASSPQGDPWYEQYF
D: TRBD2; size: NA; V: TRBV7-9; J: TRBJ2-3; DNA: TGTGCCAGCAGCTTAGCAGCGGGAGACACAGATACGCAGTATTTT; CDR3: CASSLAAGDTDTQYF